This T cell receptor beta chain was sequenced in a study of CD8 T cells in ankylosing spondylitis. Study-wide results and limits: Prior work had noted some motif variants in reactive arthritis blood and synovial fluid. The study identified a TCR beta motif of roughly eight highly homologous variants that appeared characteristic of ankylosing spondylitis blood. Significant enrichment of disease-linked clones was reportedly seen in matched ankylosing spondylitis synovial fluid. Researchers report that disease-linked clones proved CD8+ and relatively rare in peripheral blood.

Germline-derived CDR1 and CDR2 are SGHRS and YFSETQ. The CDR3 totals 14 residues. Libraries of TCR beta came from quantitative 5'-RACE with molecular barcodes. A single record per CDR3 protein comes from TCRdb applying MiXCR to the 5' RACE reads. The data contain roughly 370,000 distinct CDR3 sequences, about a fifth of them seen just once; the ten biggest clones take up less than 20%. In its sample, this clonotype was seen many times. Its antigen is currently unknown. One junction end does not reproduce the germline sequence, and a read error may be involved. The chain couples TRBV5-1 to TRBJ2-2; D perhaps matches TRBD1 (5 bases). The clonotype originates from a male donor with ankylosing spondylitis. Source material: blood, either unsorted or a sorted T cell fraction (not recorded which). CDR3 nucleotides: TGCGCCAGCAGGTTGGGGCTGGACACCGGGGAGCTGTTTTTT. Protein product: CASRLGLDTGELFF.